This T cell receptor beta chain was identified in a study of blood T cell dynamics during melanoma immunotherapy. Background on the study: First-line therapy was either pembrolizumab or nivolumab with ipilimumab for metastatic melanoma. Study findings and constraints: Whether repertoire-driving clones were melanoma-specific could not be determined.

This clone has just one count. What it recognizes is unknown. Indicated time point: week 3, after first cycle of checkpoint inhibitor. Samples come from before therapy and from week 3 after the first blockade cycle. No patient had earlier systemic cancer treatment, concurrent immunosuppressants, or another active cancer. The CDR3 is 12 amino acids. Trimming took 10 bases from V and 4 from J, leaving 13 bases between them. The germline V gene encodes CDR1 WNHNN and CDR2 SYGVQD (reference sequence). Data came from immunoSEQ multiplex PCR; TCRdb stores just in-frame clones and leaves some out. Among fewer than 7,500 clones, more than 65% were seen once, and the ten largest hold 10%.

The sequences come from blood, collected from a patient treated with checkpoint blockade. The TCR was taken from a human donor with melanoma. The chain has TRBV10-1 and TRBJ1-2; D unclear. The CDR3 DNA sequence: TGCGCCACCGCGACTTCTTCCTATGGCTACACCTTC. Protein sequence: CATATSSYGYTF.